This T cell receptor beta chain originates from a study of blood T cell repertoires in COVID-19. Study background: The United States, Italy and Spain supplied acute and convalescent COVID-19 samples.

Per the original methods: Scientists estimated how many nucleated cells there were by amplifying reference gene primers. Generated by immunoSEQ multiplex PCR, the TCRdb table keeps only in-frame clones and is missing some. V, J and clone size were drawn from that table, and D and trimming were deduced from the DNA. The repertoire holds fewer than 250,000 clones, with around four fifths as singletons. The sample consisted of peripheral blood. The sequence derives from a woman aged 45-65 years with acute or convalescent COVID-19.

The CDR3 DNA reads as TGTGCCAGCACCCGGGACAGCAAAAATCAGCCCCAGCATTTT. It translates to CASTRDSKNQPQHF. The rearrangement uses TRBV6-5 and TRBJ1-5; TRBD1 agrees at 7 bases. With 7 bases clipped from V and 4 bases from J, the junction kept 7 bases outside the gene matches. This CDR3 contains 14 residues. Germline assignment: CDR1 MNHEY and CDR2 SVGAGI.